The TCR beta chain under discussion was sequenced for a study of cytomegalovirus exposure and HLA in healthy donors. In the study overall: A prior study identified 90 million to 120 million unique TCR beta sequences from roughly 180 million T cells.

This PCR relied on a set of 60 Vbeta primers and 13 Jbeta primers. How the authors handled the data: An analysis performed later counted 60 million to 90 million unique TCR beta chains (around 11 million of them shared). Assay used: immunoSEQ multiplex PCR; TCRdb lists only in-frame clones, some missing. V and J calls and clone size are copied from that table; D and trimming were computed from the DNA. The sample carries about 110,000 clones, less than 80% recorded once. J was trimmed by 7 bases and V by 5 bases; bases with no gene match: 6. Germline CDR1 SEHNR, CDR2 FQNEAQ (reference sequence). The CDR3 sequence is 13 residues long. The donors, nominally healthy at sampling, likely had unrecorded immune exposures.

The gene calls are TRBV7-9 and TRBJ1-2; 8 positions agree with TRBD1. The clonotype comes from a man aged 55 to 70 in good health and CMV-seronegative. Sequenced: PBMCs. The CDR3 loop is CASSLDRGGGYTF. Here the CDR3 DNA reads TGTGCCAGCAGCCTCGACAGGGGTGGTGGCTACACCTTC.